This TCR beta chain emerged from a study of response to subunit inactivated influenza vaccine. Study conclusions and caveats: Every seasonal influenza vaccination brings in few new T cells, the authors suggested.

This clonotype was seen repeatedly, ten times or more. The target antigen is unknown. TCRdb used MiXCR to reprocess the RT-PCR reads, holding one entry per CDR3 protein. This table holds hundreds of thousands of distinct CDR3 sequences, 14% found once. Sequences were derived from PBMCs from blood, sampled roughly 15 days before vaccination. This TCR came from a man between 50 and 59 years old who received an inactivated influenza vaccine.

The DNA for the CDR3 is TGCGCCAGCAACCGACAGGGGGCGAACACCGGGGAGCTGTTTTTT. The encoded protein is CASNRQGANTGELFF. The chain uses TRBV5-1 and TRBJ2-2, with 9 bases lining up with TRBD1. The CDR3 is 15 residues long. Germline assignment: CDR1 SGHRS and CDR2 YFSETQ. V lost 6 bases and J lost 0; bases outside the gene matches: 3.